This entry lists 31 T cell receptor beta chains sequenced from one sample in a study of T cells in Graves' hyperthyroidism and ophthalmopathy (dated by TCRdb to about 2019). The library came from multiplex PCR. These reads were obtained on an Illumina HiSeq 2000. Amplification of TCR beta CDR3 regions was carried out from RNA transcripts. The first round of RT-PCR for the TCR CDR3 was performed with the HTBI primer set and the Qiagen OneStep RT-PCR kit. Starting from the raw public reads, TCRdb applied fastp trimming at Q25, assembled clones with MiXCR and retained in-frame beta chains. A single entry per CDR3 protein holds the most common genes and DNA from its merged rows. In this sample the table shows hundreds of thousands of distinct CDR3 sequences, approximately 15% of which occur a single time. Of the sample, 10% to 13% falls within the top ten clones. Material for sequencing was blood. Every receptor here comes from a young woman with Graves' hyperthyroidism.

The V gene is TRBV6-2 or TRBV6-3, the J gene TRBJ2-7; D tentatively reads TRBD1 or TRBD2 (5 bases each). V lost 5 bases and J lost 6, with 17 bases in between. The CDR3 loop spans 14 amino acids. Per the germline V gene, CDR1 is MNHEY and CDR2 is SVGEGT. CDR3: CASSHGTIPSEQYF. For the CDR3, the DNA is TGTGCCAGCAGTCACGGGACGATCCCTTCCGAGCAGTACTTC.

This chain links TRBV7-8 with TRBJ1-5, with 10 bases fitting TRBD1. The CDR3 covers 15 residues. Trimming cost V 5 bases and J 4 bases; bases outside gene matches: 5. The V gene's germline CDR1 is SGHVS and CDR2 FQNEAQ. The CDR3 DNA sequence: TGTGCCAGCAGCCGACGACAGGGGGCTAATCAGCCCCAGCATTTT. Amino acids: CASSRRQGANQPQHF.

Ten or more counts support this clonotype. CDR3 region: CAIPGLAASTDTQYF. CDR3 DNA: TGTGCCATACCGGGACTAGCGGCTAGCACAGATACGCAGTATTTT. The chain is built from TRBV2 and TRBJ2-3; 11 bases map to TRBD2. The ends lost 10 bases at V and 0 bases at J; junction bases unmatched: 6. The CDR3 extends over 15 amino acids. Germline CDR1 reads SNHLY; CDR2 reads FYNNEI.

At least ten counts were recorded for this clonotype. The chain uses TRBV28 and TRBJ1-5; possibly TRBD1 for D (6 bases). V was pared by 1 base and J by 2 bases, with 9 bases between. This CDR3 region has 15 residues. Germline V lookup: CDR1 MDHEN, CDR2 SYDVKM. The chain's CDR3 is CASSLLGAGNQPQHF. The CDR3 DNA reads as TGTGCCAGCAGTTTATTGGGGGCGGGCAATCAGCCCCAGCATTTT.

This clonotype came up many times. The chain couples TRBV6-1 to TRBJ1-2, with D possibly TRBD1 on 6 matching bases. Trimming took off 6 bases at V and 4 bases at J, with 15 bases between the two ends. Germline V CDR1 and CDR2: MNHNS, SASEGT. The CDR3 contains 14 residues. The chain's CDR3 is CASRRGGSPYGYTF. The CDR3, as DNA: TGTGCCAGCAGGAGAGGGGGATCCCCCTATGGCTACACCTTC.

This clonotype was picked up a small number of times. The chain is built from TRBV9 and TRBJ2-1; 7 bases line up with TRBD1. J gave up 9 bases and V 4 bases, and 7 bases lay outside the gene matches. The CDR3 contains 13 residues. Germline loops: CDR1 SGDLS, CDR2 YYNGEE. The CDR3 here is CASSQGGRSEQFF. In nucleotides, the CDR3 is TGTGCCAGCAGCCAAGGGGGCCGGAGTGAGCAGTTCTTC.

This chain connects TRBV20-1 to TRBJ2-7; D is perhaps TRBD2 (5 bases). Germline-derived CDR1 and CDR2 are DFQATT and SNEGSKA (reference sequence). Trimming cost V 0 bases and J 2 bases, with 17 bases left between them. The CDR3 runs to 16 residues. The CDR3 DNA is TGCAGTGCTAGAGATGACCTGAGCGGAGGCCCCTACGAGCAGTACTTC. Translated, it gives CSARDDLSGGPYEQYF.

There are many counts of this clonotype. V is TRBV7-8 and J is TRBJ2-1, with D unclear. Between the trimmed V and J ends, which lost 1 base and 6 bases, there was a span of 7 bases. This CDR3 is 13 amino acids long. Germline CDR1 SGHVS, CDR2 FQNEAQ. CDR3 sequence (DNA): TGTGCCAGCAGCTTAGGACTCGTCAATGAGCAGTTCTTC. This codes for CASSLGLVNEQFF.

The rearrangement uses TRBV27 and TRBJ1-2, with D perhaps TRBD1 (5 bases). The CDR3 spans 16 residues. Trimming left V 4 bases short and J 4 bases short, with 19 bases between. Germline V gene data show CDR1 as MNHEY and CDR2 as SMNVEV (reference sequence). The CDR3 coding sequence is TGTGCCAGCAGTTCCGGACACCCGGCAGGAGCCTATGGCTACACCTTC. Amino acid sequence: CASSSGHPAGAYGYTF.

This clonotype has a handful of counts. The J gene is TRBJ2-5, the V gene TRBV28, with D maybe TRBD1 (5 bases). V lost 1 base and J lost 5, with 11 bases in between. Per germline, CDR1 MDHEN and CDR2 SYDVKM. There are 14 residues in the CDR3. Here the CDR3 DNA reads TGTGCCAGCAGTTTATTAGGGGCCGGGGAGACCCAGTACTTC. Amino acid sequence: CASSLLGAGETQYF.

This clonotype was seen repeatedly, ten times or more. The rearrangement links TRBV20-1 to TRBJ2-1; 8 bases are a match to TRBD2. V gave up 0 bases and J gave up 5 bases; unmatched junction bases: 15. The CDR3 is made up of 18 amino acids. Germline values: CDR1 DFQATT, CDR2 SNEGSKA (reference sequence). Written as DNA, the CDR3 is TGCAGTGCTAGAGATGCAACTCTGGGCGGGAGGCCGAACAATGAGCAGTTCTTC. This encodes CSARDATLGGRPNNEQFF.

The V gene is TRBV28, the J gene TRBJ1-2; 9 nucleotides agree with TRBD1. V shed 6 bases and J 2 bases; nucleotides not matched to a gene: 7. The CDR3 consists of 15 residues. The germline CDR1 and CDR2 sequences are MDHEN and SYDVKM. The CDR3: CASRTGTGKNYGYTF. The DNA of the CDR3 is TGTGCCAGCAGGACCGGGACAGGGAAGAACTATGGCTACACCTTC.

This clonotype was observed a few times. The CDR3 sequence: CARTPGQVLSSYNEQFF. As DNA, the CDR3 is TGTGCTCGGACTCCGGGACAGGTGTTGAGCTCCTACAATGAGCAGTTCTTC. The chain uses TRBV30 and TRBJ2-1; TRBD1 matches at 8 bases. CDR1 GTSNPN and CDR2 SVGIG come from the germline V gene (reference sequence). CDR3 length: 17 residues. The variable domain in full, completed from reference TRBV30 and TRBJ2-1, reads SQTIHQWPATLVQPVGSPLSLECTVEGTSNPNLYWYRQAAGRGLQLLFYSVGIGQISSEVPQNLSASRPQDRQFILSSKKLLLSDSGFYLCARTPGQVLSSYNEQFFGPGTRLTVL.

This clonotype was counted ten times or more. V usage is TRBV6-1 and J usage is TRBJ1-1; unclear D gene. CDR1 MNHNS and CDR2 SASEGT come from the germline V gene. There are 11 residues in the CDR3. V was pared by 6 bases and J by 7 bases, with 9 bases between. The CDR3 region is CASSSGFEAFF. In DNA, the CDR3 is TGTGCCAGCAGCTCCGGGTTTGAAGCTTTCTTT.

The chain has TRBV29-1 and TRBJ2-1, with 7 bases lining up with TRBD1. The CDR3 contains 17 residues. Per the germline V gene, CDR1 is SQVTM and CDR2 is ANQGSEA. The J segment lost 0 bases and the V segment lost 0 bases, leaving 8 bases of the junction unmatched. The CDR3 region is CSVEDLQQGTSYNEQFF. The CDR3 coding sequence is TGCAGCGTTGAAGATCTTCAACAGGGGACCTCCTACAATGAGCAGTTCTTC.

This clonotype came up many times. The rearrangement uses TRBV28 and TRBJ2-1, with D perhaps TRBD2 (5 bases). CDR1 is MDHEN, CDR2 SYDVKM, per germline. Trimming pared 10 bases from V and 2 bases from J, leaving 12 bases between. CDR3 size: 13 residues. DNA for the CDR3: TGTGCCATCACTCCTAGCACCTACAATGAGCAGTTCTTC. This gives the protein CAITPSTYNEQFF.

This clonotype was recorded at least ten times. The chain uses TRBV5-1 and TRBJ2-7; D possibly corresponds to TRBD1 (6 bases). Deletions cut 3 bases from V and 2 bases from J, with 12 bases between. CDR1 and CDR2 from the germline V gene are SGHRS and YFSETQ. CDR3 length: 14 residues. The CDR3: CASSSTGTTYEQYF. The CDR3 DNA reads TGCGCCAGCAGCTCCACCGGGACAACCTACGAGCAGTACTTC. Supplemented by reference TRBV5-1 and TRBJ2-7, the full variable domain reads KAGVTQTPRYLIKTRGQQVTLSCSPISGHRSVSWYQQTPGQGLQFLFEYFSETQRNKGNFPGRFSGRQFSNSRSEMNVSTLELGDSALYLCASSSTGTTYEQYFGPGTRLTVT.

This clonotype has a count of ten or more. The chain couples TRBV12-3 or TRBV12-4 to TRBJ2-3; D is uncertain. V was shortened by 8 bases and J by 8 bases, with 17 bases between the two germline ends. The CDR3 consists of 13 residues. DNA of the CDR3: TGTGCCAGCGGTTCGGGCGGTTTGTCTACGCAGTATTTT. It encodes CASGSGGLSTQYF.

This clonotype was seen only a few times. A much bigger clone sits one base away, suggesting this may be a read error. The J gene is TRBJ2-3, the V gene TRBV7-2; no definite D call. Trimming removed 11 bases at V and 1 base at J, with 10 bases between. Germline CDR1 and CDR2: SGHTA and FQGNSA. The CDR3 is 12 residues long. The CDR3 loop reads CACTLRTDTQYF. The DNA of the CDR3 is TGTGCCTGCACCCTTCGCACAGATACGCAGTATTTT.

This clonotype was detected ten times or more. This chain uses TRBV7-2 with TRBJ1-5, with TRBD1 matching over 7 bases. Trimming at V came to 4 bases and at J to 12 bases, leaving 9 bases not matched to a gene. The CDR3 length is 13 residues. Germline values: CDR1 SGHTA, CDR2 FQGNSA. The CDR3 spells CASSSSGTDFQHF. Written as DNA, the CDR3 is TGTGCCAGCAGCTCTTCCGGGACAGATTTCCAGCATTTT.

The chain has TRBV6-1 and TRBJ2-2; D not certain. This CDR3 is 14 amino acids long. The V gene lost 0 bases and the J gene lost 3 bases, with 5 bases spanning the gap. Germline V gene data show CDR1 as MNHNS and CDR2 as SASEGT. CDR3 nucleotides: TGTGCCAGCAGTGAAGCCTTGGACACCGGGGAGCTGTTTTTT. It specifies CASSEALDTGELFF.

The V call is TRBV7-9, the J call TRBJ1-2; TRBD1 is a possible D gene (5 bases). CDR3 length: 14 amino acids. Between the trimmed V and J ends, which lost 2 bases and 8 bases, there was a span of 15 bases. Germline CDR1 and CDR2: SEHNR and FQNEAQ (reference sequence). This chain's CDR3 is CASSLRGGSYGYTF. For the CDR3, the DNA is TGTGCCAGCAGCTTAAGGGGAGGAAGTTACGGCTACACCTTC.

CDR3 protein: CATSDGPSYGYTF. The CDR3 nucleotides are TGTGCCACCTCGGACGGGCCAAGCTATGGCTACACCTTC. V usage is TRBV6-2 or TRBV6-3 and J usage is TRBJ1-2; no firm D call. V was shortened by 10 bases and J by 4 bases, with 16 bases between the two germline ends. Germline values: CDR1 MNHEY, CDR2 SVGEGT. The CDR3 spans 13 residues.

On this clonotype itself: In this CDR3 the conserved last residue, phenylalanine or tryptophan, is missing, so a read error is likely. The chain's CDR3 is CASSEGFTLAGEQYL. DNA for the CDR3: TGTGCCAGCAGTGAAGGGTTCACCCTAGCCGGGGAGCAGTACCTC. The V call is TRBV6-1, the J call TRBJ2-7, with TRBD2 as a possible D gene (5 bases). The CDR3 extends over 15 amino acids. Trimming removed 1 base at V and 7 bases at J, with 17 bases between. Germline values: CDR1 MNHNS, CDR2 SASEGT.

This clonotype was recorded at least ten times. The chain recombines TRBV6-2 or TRBV6-3 with TRBJ2-1; TRBD2 matches at 10 bases. V lost 5 bases and J lost 9; bases outside the gene matches: 16. The CDR3 consists of 17 residues. Germline V gene sequence: CDR1 MNHEY, CDR2 SVGEGT. This CDR3 is CASSGRQAGGPFGEQFF. The CDR3 DNA follows: TGTGCCAGCAGTGGACGACAAGCGGGAGGGCCGTTTGGTGAGCAGTTCTTC.

This clonotype was seen at least ten times. The chain carries TRBV10-3 and TRBJ2-3; D gene uncertain. The CDR3 extends over 12 amino acids. Germline CDR1 is ENHRY and CDR2 is SYGVKD. V was cut by 0 bases and J by 6 bases, with 4 bases left in between. The CDR3 nucleotides read TGTGCCATCAGTGAGTCCGAGGATACGCAGTATTTT. It specifies CAISESEDTQYF.

This chain connects TRBV7-9 to TRBJ2-5; a possible D gene is TRBD1 (6 bases). Germline-derived CDR1 and CDR2 are SEHNR and FQNEAQ (reference sequence). V dropped 5 bases and J dropped 2 bases, with 12 bases sitting between them. The CDR3 extends over 14 amino acids. The CDR3: CASSHRDKQETQYF. DNA for the CDR3: TGTGCCAGCAGCCACCGGGACAAACAAGAGACCCAGTACTTC.

The sample holds many counts of this clonotype. The gene calls are TRBV6-1 and TRBJ1-1; no firm D call. V was pared by 0 bases and J by 5 bases, with 10 bases between. Germline CDR1 and CDR2: MNHNS and SASEGT. This CDR3 is 14 amino acids long. CDR3 sequence reads: CASSEALGGTEAFF. The CDR3 nucleotides are TGTGCCAGCAGTGAAGCGCTGGGAGGGACTGAAGCTTTCTTT.

The chain couples TRBV18 to TRBJ2-7; TRBD1 is a possible D gene (5 bases). The ends were cut back, 2 bases at V and 0 bases at J, with 11 bases in the middle. This CDR3 region has 15 residues. From germline, CDR1 is KGHSH and CDR2 LQKENI. The CDR3 DNA reads TGTGCCAGCTCACCAGAGACAGCTCCCTCCTACGAGCAGTACTTC. Translation gives CASSPETAPSYEQYF.

Many counts were recorded for this clonotype. The chain employs TRBV5-1 and TRBJ2-7; 8 nucleotides match TRBD2. CDR3 length: 14 amino acids. Per the germline V gene, CDR1 is SGHRS and CDR2 is YFSETQ. V shed 4 bases, J shed 3 bases, and the junction held 6 bases outside the gene matches. The chain's CDR3 is CASSGGAGVYEQYF. The CDR3 DNA follows: TGCGCCAGCAGCGGGGGAGCGGGGGTCTACGAGCAGTACTTC.

This clonotype was detected only a few times. The rearrangement joins TRBV6-1 to TRBJ2-3; no firm D call. Trimming took 6 bases from V and 4 from J, leaving 11 bases between them. Germline lookup yields CDR1 MNHNS and CDR2 SASEGT. The CDR3 covers 13 residues. CDR3 sequence: CASRFFSADTQYF. Written as DNA, the CDR3 is TGTGCCAGCAGGTTTTTTTCGGCAGATACGCAGTATTTT.